Sequencing of this T cell receptor beta chain was carried out in a study of blood T cells in healthy people across ages. Trimming pared 1 base from V and 0 bases from J, leaving 7 bases between. Germline V gene data show CDR1 as SGHRS and CDR2 as YFSETQ. This CDR3 is 14 amino acids long. The authors ran a second PCR of about 7 to 11 cycles using a sample-barcoded 5' primer and a J-beta primer mix. TCRdb processed the 5' RACE reads anew with MiXCR; each CDR3 protein has one entry. This repertoire shows 1.5 million to 2 million distinct CDR3 sequences, 30% to 35% found once; its top ten account for about 10%. Samples had at least 6 million PBMCs isolated from them. Total RNA amounts of at least 5 micrograms were extracted per sample.

The sequence was obtained from a woman younger than 45 in good health. V usage is TRBV5-1 and J usage is TRBJ1-1; D is ambiguous. The sequencing input was blood. The CDR3: CASSLNIMNTEAFF. The DNA of the CDR3 is TGCGCCAGCAGCTTGAACATCATGAACACTGAAGCTTTCTTT.